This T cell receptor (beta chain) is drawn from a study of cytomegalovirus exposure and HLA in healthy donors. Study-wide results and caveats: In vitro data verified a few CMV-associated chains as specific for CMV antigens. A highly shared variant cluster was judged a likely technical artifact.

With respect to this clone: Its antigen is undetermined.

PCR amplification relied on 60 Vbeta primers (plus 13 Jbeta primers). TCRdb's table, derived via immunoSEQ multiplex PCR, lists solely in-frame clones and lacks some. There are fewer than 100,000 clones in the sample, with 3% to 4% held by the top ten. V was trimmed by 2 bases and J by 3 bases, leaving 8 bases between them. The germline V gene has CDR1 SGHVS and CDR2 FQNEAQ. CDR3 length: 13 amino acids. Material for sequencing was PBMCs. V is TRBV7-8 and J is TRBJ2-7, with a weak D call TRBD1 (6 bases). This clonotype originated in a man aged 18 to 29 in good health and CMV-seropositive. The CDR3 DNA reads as TGTGCCAGCAGCTTAACCAGGGGCTACGAGCAGTACTTC. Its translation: CASSLTRGYEQYF.